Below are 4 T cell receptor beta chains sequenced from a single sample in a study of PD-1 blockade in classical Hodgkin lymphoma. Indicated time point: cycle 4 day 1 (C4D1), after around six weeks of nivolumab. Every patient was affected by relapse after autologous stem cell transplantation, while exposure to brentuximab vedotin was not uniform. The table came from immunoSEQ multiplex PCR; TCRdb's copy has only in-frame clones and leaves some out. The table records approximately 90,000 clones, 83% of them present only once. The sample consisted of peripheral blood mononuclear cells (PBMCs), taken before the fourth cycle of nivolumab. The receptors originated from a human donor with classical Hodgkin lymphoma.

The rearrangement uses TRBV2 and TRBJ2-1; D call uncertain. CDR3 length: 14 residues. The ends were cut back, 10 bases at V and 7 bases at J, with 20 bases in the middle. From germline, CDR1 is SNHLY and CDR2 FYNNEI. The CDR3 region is CATLMKGLGNEQFF. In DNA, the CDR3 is TGTGCCACCCTAATGAAGGGCCTCGGGAATGAGCAGTTCTTC. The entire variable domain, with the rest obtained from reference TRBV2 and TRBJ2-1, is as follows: EPEVTQTPSHQVTQMGQEVILRCVPISNHLYFYWYRQILGQKVEFLVSFYNNEISEKSEIFDDQFSVERPDGSNFTLKIRSTKLEDSAMYFCATLMKGLGNEQFFGPGTRLTVL.

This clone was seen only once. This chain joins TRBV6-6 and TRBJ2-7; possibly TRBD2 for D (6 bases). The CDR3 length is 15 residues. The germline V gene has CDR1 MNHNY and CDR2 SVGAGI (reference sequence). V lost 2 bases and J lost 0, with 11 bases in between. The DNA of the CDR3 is TGTGCCAGCAGTTACCCTAGCGCGAACTCCTACGAGCAGTACTTC. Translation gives CASSYPSANSYEQYF.

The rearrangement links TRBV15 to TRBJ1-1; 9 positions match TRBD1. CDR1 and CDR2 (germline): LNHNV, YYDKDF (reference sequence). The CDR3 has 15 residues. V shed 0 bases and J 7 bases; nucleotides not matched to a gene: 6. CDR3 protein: CATSREGQGLGEAFF. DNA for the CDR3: TGTGCCACCAGCAGAGAGGGACAGGGTCTTGGTGAAGCTTTCTTT. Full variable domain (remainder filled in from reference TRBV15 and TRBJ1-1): DAMVIQNPRYQVTQFGKPVTLSCSQTLNHNVMYWYQQKSSQAPKLLFHYYDKDFNNEADTPDNFQSRRPNTSFCFLDIRSPGLGDTAMYLCATSREGQGLGEAFFGQGTRLTVV.

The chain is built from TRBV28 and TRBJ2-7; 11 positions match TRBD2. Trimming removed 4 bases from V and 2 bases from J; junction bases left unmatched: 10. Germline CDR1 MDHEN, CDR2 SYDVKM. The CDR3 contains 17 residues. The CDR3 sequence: CASSSPTSGRFTYEQYF. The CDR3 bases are TGTGCCAGCAGTTCCCCTACTAGCGGGAGATTTACCTACGAGCAGTACTTC.